This T cell receptor beta chain was retrieved from a study of technical replicates of blood from a handful of donors. Here immunoSEQ multiplex PCR was the method, and the copy in TCRdb shows in-frame clones only, minus some. In the table there are 40,000 to 60,000 clones, 92% of which are singletons. The germline CDR1 and CDR2 sequences are SEHNR and FQNEAQ (reference sequence). V dropped 3 bases and J dropped 11 bases, with 13 bases sitting between them. The CDR3 is made up of 12 amino acids. V and J are TRBV7-9 and TRBJ1-1; D perhaps matches TRBD1 (5 bases). This clonotype originated in a human donor in good health. Some clones in this sample may be carry-over from other donors' samples. Sequencing was carried out using PBMCs. This CDR3 reads CASSFGRAGAFF. CDR3 coding DNA: TGTGCCAGCAGCTTTGGCAGGGCGGGGGCTTTCTTT.